This T cell receptor (beta chain) came from a study of human T cells and chemical hapten exposure. Study-level information: A 2 cm by 2 cm inner upper arm patch received 2% DPC for sensitization. The scalp of each patient received a weekly diphenylcyclopropenone dose for the full roughly 23-week study. Readings were taken at 6 days from patch tests that had applied 0.01% DPC to the upper back. Study conclusions and caveats: Donors were affected by alopecia, so their immune reaction might vary from that of healthy individuals.

A single record per CDR3 protein comes from TCRdb applying MiXCR to the RACE reads. Of over 150,000 distinct CDR3 sequences detected, roughly 26% appear once; the ten largest clones hold 2.1%. About this clonotype itself: The antigen is unknown.

Time point specified: patch test 3, about 24 weeks after DPC sensitization. The sample's treatment: therapeutic diphenylcyclopropenone sensitization with weekly scalp DPC. There are 16 residues in the CDR3. With V trimmed by 6 bases and J by 0 bases, 11 bases remained unmatched. Per germline, CDR1 SGHRS and CDR2 YFSETQ. This clonotype was sampled from a young woman with alopecia areata. Some clones in this sample may be carry-over from other donors' samples. The rearrangement joins TRBV5-1 to TRBJ1-1, with TRBD1 matching 7 bases. This sample comprised whole blood, obtained in connection with sensitization to the hapten diphenylcyclopropenone (DPC). CDR3 DNA sequence: TGCGCCAGCACCCCTTTTACAGGGGTCATGAACACTGAAGCTTTCTTT. Its protein is CASTPFTGVMNTEAFF.